This T cell receptor beta chain was captured in a study of beta chain features in type 1 diabetes (dated by TCRdb to 2016 to 2018). Notes on the research overall: Patients and healthy donors did not differ in mean age, gender distribution, total cell number or subset yield. A total of roughly 100 million sorted cells were examined across all samples, and the number of cells per subset was strongly correlated with RNA yield. In the study, TCRB repertoires of sorted circulating CD4+ T cell subsets from recently diagnosed type 1 diabetes patients were compared with those of matched healthy donors. Regulatory and stem cell-like memory subsets were isolated from only 8 patients and about 8 healthy donors, whereas naive and central memory subsets came from all 28 donors.

Each donor gave one peripheral blood draw, averaging about 120 mL, which was collected into heparinised tubes. A BD FACSAria II was used to sort naive, central memory, regulatory and stem cell-like memory CD4+ T cells with a panel that included CD45RO, CCR7, CD25, CD127, CD95 and CD27. All sorted populations exceeded 95% purity. PBMCs were isolated right away by Lymphoprep density gradient centrifugation and were stained directly, without culture. To minimize batch effects, samples were stained and sorted in pairs, one healthy donor with one patient per experiment. The entire isolated RNA was reverse transcribed using the High Capacity cDNA Reverse Transcription Kit, and thus expressed TCRB transcripts were sequenced. Deep immunoSEQ sequencing was applied to naive, central memory and regulatory T cell samples, giving an average of approximately 3.8 million total reads per sample. Sorted cells were lysed in RLT buffer and RNA was extracted with DNase-treated RNeasy Micro or Mini kits, depending on cell number. Each cell subset was processed separately to prevent cross-contamination, with patient and healthy donor samples processed together. The immunoSEQ multiplex PCR was used to amplify TCRB sequences from cDNA, yielding 87-bp fragments that span the CDR3 region. Sequencing of the amplicons was performed on the Illumina HiSeq platform. From the authors' description of their analysis: PCR bias was corrected computationally using synthetic template baselines, and reads within Hamming distance 2 were collapsed, with unmergeable singletons discarded. Reads were aligned against IMGT to assign V, D and J genes, CDR3 length and insertions or deletions at six rearrangement sites. Within each subset, clonotype counts were normalized to sorted cell number, after which true diversity and Gini coefficients were computed with the tcR R package. The overlap coefficient, calculated on TCRB nucleotide sequences, was used to quantify repertoire sharing. Out-of-frame TCRB sequences from naive cells were analyzed to stand in for the pre-selection repertoire. In TCRdb, the immuneACCESS table is reduced to in-frame sequences with V and J assigned. These tables do not hold every clone; where another copy was compared, an unresolved V gene accounts for under half, and the others remain unexplained. V and J calls and clone size are those listed in that table; D and trimming were worked out from the DNA. This sample has about 700,000 clones in its table, and 13% of those were observed once. 0.02% to 0.025% of the sample goes to the ten largest clones.

The CDR3 measures 12 amino acids from cysteine to phenylalanine. CDR3 DNA only is kept here, 36 bases in frame from base 1. V lost 5 bases and J lost 9 bases; the stretch between them is 13 bases long. In the germline V gene, CDR1 corresponds to MDHEN and CDR2 to SYDVKM. With respect to this clone: Its antigen remains undetermined. No per-base quality is available; no much larger clone lies one base away.

On the study overall, not on this receptor specifically: Fewer insertions and more nucleotide deletions at VDJ recombination sites were observed in patients with type 1 diabetes, implying thymic rearrangement abnormalities. Naive, central memory and regulatory TCRB repertoires appeared more similar among patients than among healthy donors. A moderate but significant shortening of TCRB CDR3 length was observed in type 1 diabetes patients in all four CD4+ subsets. Because the HLA sub-analyses included only small numbers of individuals, any influence of HLA type on TCRB rearrangement was left unresolved. Because cDNA rather than genomic DNA was sequenced, highly expressing activated cells could have been over-represented, although no difference in activation and CD3 levels was found between groups. PCR might favor shorter templates, but patient and control samples were amplified and corrected together, so any skew would affect both groups equally.

Sample: naive CD4+ T cells from blood. The sample's cell subset or site, from its label and the paper: true naive CD4+ T cells. The chain is assembled from TRBV28 and TRBJ1-2; the D segment could be TRBD1, given 5 matching bases. The sequence derives from a man between 18 and 35 years old with type 1 diabetes. The nucleotides read TGTGCCAGCAGTCTGTGGAGGGGACGCTACACCTTC. It translates to CASSLWRGRYTF.